The source of this T cell receptor beta chain is a study of response to subunit inactivated influenza vaccine. TCRdb re-called the RT-PCR reads through MiXCR, storing one row per CDR3 protein. The sample has 530,000 or so distinct CDR3 sequences; 14% are singletons. A remark on this clonotype: The antigen is not known.

Study-wide results and caveats: Authors proposed each seasonal influenza vaccination draws in few new T cells.

This CDR3 has 14 residues. CDR1 and CDR2 (germline): LGHNT, FRNRAP. V shed 4 bases and J 9 bases; nucleotides not matched to a gene: 6. The clonotype originates from a man between 45 and 60 years old who received an inactivated influenza vaccine. The chain employs TRBV12-5 and TRBJ2-1, with 10 nucleotides matching TRBD1. Source: PBMCs from blood, taken 12 days after vaccination. The CDR3 coding sequence is TGTGCTAGTGGTTGGGACAGGGGAGGTAGTGAGCAGTTCTTC. This encodes CASGWDRGGSEQFF.